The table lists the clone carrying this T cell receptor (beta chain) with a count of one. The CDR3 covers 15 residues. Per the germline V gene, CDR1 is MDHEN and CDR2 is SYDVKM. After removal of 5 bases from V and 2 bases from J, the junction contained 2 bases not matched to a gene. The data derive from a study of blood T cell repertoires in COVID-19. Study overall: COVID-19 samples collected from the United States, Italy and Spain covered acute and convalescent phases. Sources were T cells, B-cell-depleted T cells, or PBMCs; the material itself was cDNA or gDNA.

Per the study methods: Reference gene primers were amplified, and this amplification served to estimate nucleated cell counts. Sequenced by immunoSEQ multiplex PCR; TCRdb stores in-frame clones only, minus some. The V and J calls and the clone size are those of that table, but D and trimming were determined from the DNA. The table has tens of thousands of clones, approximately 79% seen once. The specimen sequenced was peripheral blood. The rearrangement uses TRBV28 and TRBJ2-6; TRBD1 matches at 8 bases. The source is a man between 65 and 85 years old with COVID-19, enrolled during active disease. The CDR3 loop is CASSLQGAGANVLTF. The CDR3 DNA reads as TGTGCCAGCAGTCTACAGGGGGCTGGGGCCAACGTCCTGACTTTC.